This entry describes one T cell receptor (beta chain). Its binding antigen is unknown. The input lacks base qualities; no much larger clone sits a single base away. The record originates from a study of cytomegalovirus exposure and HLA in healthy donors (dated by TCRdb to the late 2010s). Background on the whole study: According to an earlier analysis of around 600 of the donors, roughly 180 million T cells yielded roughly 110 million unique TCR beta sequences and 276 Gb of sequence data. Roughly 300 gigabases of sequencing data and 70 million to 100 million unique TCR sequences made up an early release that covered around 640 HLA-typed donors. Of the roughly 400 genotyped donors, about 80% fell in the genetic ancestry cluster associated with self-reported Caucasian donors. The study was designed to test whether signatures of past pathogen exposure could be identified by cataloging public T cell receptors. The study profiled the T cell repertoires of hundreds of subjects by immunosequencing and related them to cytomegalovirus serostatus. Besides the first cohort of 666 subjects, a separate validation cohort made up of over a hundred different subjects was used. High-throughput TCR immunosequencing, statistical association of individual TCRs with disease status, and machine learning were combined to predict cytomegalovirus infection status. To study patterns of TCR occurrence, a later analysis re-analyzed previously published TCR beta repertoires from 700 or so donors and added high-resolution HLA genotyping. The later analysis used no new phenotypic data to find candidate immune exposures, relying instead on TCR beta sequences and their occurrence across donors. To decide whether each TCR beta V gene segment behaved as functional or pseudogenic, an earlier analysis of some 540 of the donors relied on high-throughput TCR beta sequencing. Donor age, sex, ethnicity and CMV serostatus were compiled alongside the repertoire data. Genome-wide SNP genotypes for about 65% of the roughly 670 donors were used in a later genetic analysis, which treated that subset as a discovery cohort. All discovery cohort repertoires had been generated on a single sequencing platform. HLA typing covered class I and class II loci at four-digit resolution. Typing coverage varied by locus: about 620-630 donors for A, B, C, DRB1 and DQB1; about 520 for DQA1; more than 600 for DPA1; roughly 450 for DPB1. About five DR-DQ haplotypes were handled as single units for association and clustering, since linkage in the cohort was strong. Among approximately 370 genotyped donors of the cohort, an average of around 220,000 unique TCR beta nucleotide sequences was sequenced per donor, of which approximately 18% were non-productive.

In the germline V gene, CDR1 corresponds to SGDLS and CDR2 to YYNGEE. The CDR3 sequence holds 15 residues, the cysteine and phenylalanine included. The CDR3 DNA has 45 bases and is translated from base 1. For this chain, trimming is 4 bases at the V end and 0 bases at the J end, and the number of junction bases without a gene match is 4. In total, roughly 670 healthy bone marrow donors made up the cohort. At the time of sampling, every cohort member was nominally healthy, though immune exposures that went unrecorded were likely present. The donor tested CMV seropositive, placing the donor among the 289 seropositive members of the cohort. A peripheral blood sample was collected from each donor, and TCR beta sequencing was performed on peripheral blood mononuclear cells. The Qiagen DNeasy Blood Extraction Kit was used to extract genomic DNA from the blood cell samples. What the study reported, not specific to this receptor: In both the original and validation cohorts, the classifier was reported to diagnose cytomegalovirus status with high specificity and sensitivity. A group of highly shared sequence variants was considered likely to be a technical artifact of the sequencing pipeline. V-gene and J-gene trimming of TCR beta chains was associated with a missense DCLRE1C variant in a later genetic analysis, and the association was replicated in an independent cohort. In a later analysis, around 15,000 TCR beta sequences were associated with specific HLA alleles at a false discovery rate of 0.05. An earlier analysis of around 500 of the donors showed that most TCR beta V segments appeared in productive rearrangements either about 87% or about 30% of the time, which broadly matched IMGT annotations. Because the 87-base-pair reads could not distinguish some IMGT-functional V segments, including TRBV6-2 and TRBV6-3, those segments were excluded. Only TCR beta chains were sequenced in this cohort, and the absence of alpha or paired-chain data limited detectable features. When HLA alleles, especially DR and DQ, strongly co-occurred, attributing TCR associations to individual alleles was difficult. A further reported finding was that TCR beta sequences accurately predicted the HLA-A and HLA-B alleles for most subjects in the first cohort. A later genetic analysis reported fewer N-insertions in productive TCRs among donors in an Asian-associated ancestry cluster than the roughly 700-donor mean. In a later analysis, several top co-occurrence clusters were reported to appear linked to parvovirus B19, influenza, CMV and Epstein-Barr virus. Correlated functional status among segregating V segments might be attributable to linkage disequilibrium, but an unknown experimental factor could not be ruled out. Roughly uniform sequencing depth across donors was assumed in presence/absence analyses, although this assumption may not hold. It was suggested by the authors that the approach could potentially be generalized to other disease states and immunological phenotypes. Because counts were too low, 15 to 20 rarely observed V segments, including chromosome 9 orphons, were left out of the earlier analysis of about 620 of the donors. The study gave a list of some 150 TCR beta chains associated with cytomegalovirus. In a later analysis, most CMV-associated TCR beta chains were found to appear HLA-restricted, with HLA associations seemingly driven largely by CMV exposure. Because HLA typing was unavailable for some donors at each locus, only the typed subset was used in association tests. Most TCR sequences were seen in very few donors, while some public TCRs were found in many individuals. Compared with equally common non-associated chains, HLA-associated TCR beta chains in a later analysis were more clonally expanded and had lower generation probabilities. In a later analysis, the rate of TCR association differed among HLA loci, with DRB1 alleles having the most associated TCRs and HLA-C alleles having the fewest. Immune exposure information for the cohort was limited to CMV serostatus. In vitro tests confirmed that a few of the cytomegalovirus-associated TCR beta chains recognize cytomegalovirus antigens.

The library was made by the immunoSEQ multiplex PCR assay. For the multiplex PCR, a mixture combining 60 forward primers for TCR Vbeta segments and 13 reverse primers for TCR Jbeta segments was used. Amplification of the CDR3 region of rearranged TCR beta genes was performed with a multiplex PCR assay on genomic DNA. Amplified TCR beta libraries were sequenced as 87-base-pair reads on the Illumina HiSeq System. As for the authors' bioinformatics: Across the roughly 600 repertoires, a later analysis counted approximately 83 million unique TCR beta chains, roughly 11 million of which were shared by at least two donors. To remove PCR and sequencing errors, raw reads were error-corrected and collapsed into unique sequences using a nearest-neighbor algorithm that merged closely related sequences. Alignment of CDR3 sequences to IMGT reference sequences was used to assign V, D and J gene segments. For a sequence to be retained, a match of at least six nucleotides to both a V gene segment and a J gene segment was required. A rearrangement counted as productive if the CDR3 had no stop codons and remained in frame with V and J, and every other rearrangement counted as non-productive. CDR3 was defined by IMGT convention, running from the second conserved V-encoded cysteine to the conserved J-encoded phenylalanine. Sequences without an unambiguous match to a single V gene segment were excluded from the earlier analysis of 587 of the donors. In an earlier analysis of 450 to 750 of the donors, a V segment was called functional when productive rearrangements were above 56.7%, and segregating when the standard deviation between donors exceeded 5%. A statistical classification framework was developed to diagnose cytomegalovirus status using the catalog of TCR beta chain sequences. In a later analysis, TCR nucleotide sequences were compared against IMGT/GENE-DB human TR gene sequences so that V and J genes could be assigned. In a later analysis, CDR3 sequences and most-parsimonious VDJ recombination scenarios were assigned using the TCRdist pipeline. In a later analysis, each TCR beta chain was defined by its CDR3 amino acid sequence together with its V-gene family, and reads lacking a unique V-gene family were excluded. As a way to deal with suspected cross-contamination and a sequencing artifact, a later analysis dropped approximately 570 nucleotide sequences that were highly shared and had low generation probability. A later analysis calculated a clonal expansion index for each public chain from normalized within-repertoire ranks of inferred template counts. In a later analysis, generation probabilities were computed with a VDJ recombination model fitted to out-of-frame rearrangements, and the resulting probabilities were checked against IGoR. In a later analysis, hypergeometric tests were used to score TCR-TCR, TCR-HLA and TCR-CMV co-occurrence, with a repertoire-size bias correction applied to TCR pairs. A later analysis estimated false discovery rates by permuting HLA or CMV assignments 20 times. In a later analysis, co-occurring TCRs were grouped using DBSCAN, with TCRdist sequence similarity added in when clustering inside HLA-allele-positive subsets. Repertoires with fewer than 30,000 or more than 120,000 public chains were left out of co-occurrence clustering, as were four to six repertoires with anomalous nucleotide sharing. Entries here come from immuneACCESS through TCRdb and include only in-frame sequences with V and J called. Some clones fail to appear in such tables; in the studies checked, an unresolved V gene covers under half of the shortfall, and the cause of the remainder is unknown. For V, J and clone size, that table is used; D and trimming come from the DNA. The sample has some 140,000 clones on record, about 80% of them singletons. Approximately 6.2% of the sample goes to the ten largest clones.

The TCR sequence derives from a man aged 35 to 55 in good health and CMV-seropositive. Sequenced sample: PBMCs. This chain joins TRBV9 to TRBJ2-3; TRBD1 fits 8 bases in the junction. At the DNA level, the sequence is TGTGCCAGCAGCCTCCGACAGGGGAGCACAGATACGCAGTATTTT. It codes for CASSLRQGSTDTQYF.